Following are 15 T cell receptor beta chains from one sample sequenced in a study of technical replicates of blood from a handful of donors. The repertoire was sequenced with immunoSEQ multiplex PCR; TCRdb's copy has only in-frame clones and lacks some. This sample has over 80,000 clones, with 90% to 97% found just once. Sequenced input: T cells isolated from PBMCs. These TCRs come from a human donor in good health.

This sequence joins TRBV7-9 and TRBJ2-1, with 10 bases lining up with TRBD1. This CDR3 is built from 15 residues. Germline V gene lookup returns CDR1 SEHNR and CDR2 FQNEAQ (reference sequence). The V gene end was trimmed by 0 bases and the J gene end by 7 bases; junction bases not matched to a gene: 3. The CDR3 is CASSLAGTGVNEQFF. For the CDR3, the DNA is TGTGCCAGCAGCTTAGCGGGGACAGGGGTGAATGAGCAGTTCTTC. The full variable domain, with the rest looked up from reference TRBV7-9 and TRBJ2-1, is DTGVSQNPRHKITKRGQNVTFRCDPISEHNRLYWYRQTLGQGPEFLTYFQNEAQLEKSRLLSDRFSAERPKGSFSTLEIQRTEQGDSAMYLCASSLAGTGVNEQFFGPGTRLTVL.

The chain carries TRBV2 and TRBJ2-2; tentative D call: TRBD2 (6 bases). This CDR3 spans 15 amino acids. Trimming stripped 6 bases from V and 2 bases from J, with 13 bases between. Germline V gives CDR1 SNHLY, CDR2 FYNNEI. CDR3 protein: CASSPLATNTGELFF. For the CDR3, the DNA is TGTGCCAGCAGCCCTCTAGCGACTAACACCGGGGAGCTGTTTTTT.

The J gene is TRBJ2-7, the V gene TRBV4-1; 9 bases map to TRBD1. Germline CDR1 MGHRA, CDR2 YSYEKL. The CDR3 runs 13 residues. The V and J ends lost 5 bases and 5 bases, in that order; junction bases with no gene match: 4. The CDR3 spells CASSWDRADEQYF. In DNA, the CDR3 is TGCGCCAGCAGCTGGGACAGGGCAGACGAGCAGTACTTC.

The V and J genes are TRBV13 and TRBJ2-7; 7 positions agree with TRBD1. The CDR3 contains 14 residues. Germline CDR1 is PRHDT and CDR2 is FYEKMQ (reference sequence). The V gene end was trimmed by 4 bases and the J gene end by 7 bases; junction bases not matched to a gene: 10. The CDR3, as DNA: TGTGCCAGCAGCTCAAGACAGGGTGTGAGGGAGCAGTACTTC. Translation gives CASSSRQGVREQYF.

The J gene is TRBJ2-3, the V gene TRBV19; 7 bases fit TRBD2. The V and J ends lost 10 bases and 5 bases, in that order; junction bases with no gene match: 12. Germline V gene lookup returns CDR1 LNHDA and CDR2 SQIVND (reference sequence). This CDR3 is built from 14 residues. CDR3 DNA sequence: TGTGCCACCAGAGAGGCGGGAGCGGTAGATACGCAGTATTTT. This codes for CATREAGAVDTQYF. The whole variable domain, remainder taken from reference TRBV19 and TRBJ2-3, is DGGITQSPKYLFRKEGQNVTLSCEQNLNHDAMYWYRQDPGQGLRLIYYSQIVNDFQKGDIAEGYSVSREKKESFPLTVTSAQKNPTAFYLCATREAGAVDTQYFGPGTRLTVL.

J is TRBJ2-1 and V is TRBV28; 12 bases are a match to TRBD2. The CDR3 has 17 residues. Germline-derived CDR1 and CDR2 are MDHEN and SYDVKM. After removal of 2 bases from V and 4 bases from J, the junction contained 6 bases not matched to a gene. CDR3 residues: CASSLRFGLAGYNEQFF. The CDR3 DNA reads TGTGCCAGCAGTTTACGATTTGGACTAGCGGGGTACAATGAGCAGTTCTTC.

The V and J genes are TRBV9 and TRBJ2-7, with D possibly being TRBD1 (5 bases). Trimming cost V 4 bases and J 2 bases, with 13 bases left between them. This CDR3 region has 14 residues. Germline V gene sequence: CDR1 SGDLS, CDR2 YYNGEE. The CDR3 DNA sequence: TGTGCCAGCAGCCCCCTGGACACCACCTACGAGCAGTACTTC. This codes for CASSPLDTTYEQYF.

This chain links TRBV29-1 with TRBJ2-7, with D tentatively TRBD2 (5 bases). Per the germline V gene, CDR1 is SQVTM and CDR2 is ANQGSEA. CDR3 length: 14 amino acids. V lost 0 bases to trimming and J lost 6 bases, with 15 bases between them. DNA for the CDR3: TGCAGCGTTGAAGATGTGAAACTGGACTCCGAGCAGTACTTC. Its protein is CSVEDVKLDSEQYF.

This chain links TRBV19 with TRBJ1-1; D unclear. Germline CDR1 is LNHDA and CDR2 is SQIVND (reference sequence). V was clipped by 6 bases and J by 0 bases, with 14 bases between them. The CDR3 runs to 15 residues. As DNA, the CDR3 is TGTGCCAGTAGAACCCAGGTATCAGTGAACACTGAAGCTTTCTTT. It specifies CASRTQVSVNTEAFF. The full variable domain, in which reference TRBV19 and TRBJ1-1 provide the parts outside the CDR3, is DGGITQSPKYLFRKEGQNVTLSCEQNLNHDAMYWYRQDPGQGLRLIYYSQIVNDFQKGDIAEGYSVSREKKESFPLTVTSAQKNPTAFYLCASRTQVSVNTEAFFGQGTRLTVV.

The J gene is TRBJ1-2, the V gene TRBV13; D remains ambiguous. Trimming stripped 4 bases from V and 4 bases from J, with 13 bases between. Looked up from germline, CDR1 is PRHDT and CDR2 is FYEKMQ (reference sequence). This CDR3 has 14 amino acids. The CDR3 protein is CASSSTRASYGYTF. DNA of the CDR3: TGTGCCAGCAGCTCCACTAGGGCTAGCTATGGCTACACCTTC.

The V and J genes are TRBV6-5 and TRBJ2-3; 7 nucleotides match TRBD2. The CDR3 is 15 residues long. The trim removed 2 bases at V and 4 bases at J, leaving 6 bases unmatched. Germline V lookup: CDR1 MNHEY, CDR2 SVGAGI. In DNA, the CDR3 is TGTGCCAGCAGTTACATCAGCGGGATTTCAGATACGCAGTATTTT. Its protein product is CASSYISGISDTQYF.

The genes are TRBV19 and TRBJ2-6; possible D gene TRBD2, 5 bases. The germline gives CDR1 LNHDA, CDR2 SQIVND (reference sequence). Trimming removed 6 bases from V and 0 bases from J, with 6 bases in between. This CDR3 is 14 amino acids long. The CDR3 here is CASRGVSGANVLTF. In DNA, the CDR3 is TGTGCCAGTAGGGGAGTCTCTGGGGCCAACGTCCTGACTTTC. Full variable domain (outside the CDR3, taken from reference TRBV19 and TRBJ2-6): DGGITQSPKYLFRKEGQNVTLSCEQNLNHDAMYWYRQDPGQGLRLIYYSQIVNDFQKGDIAEGYSVSREKKESFPLTVTSAQKNPTAFYLCASRGVSGANVLTFGAGSRLTVL.

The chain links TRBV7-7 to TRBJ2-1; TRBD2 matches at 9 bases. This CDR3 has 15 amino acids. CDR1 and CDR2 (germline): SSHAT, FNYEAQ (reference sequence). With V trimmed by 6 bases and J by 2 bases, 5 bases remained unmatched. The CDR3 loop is CASSPGTSPYNEQFF. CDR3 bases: TGTGCCAGCAGTCCCGGGACTAGCCCCTACAATGAGCAGTTCTTC.

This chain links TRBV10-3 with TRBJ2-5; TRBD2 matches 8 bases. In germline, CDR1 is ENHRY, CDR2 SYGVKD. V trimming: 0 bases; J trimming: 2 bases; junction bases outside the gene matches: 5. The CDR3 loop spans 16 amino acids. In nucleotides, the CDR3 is TGTGCCATCAGTGAGTCGACTCTAGCGGGTCAAGAGACCCAGTACTTC. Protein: CAISESTLAGQETQYF.

The CDR3 region has the DNA TGTGCCAGTAGAGTAGCGGCAGAGGGCCCCAATGAGCAGTTCTTC. Residues: CASRVAAEGPNEQFF. This chain links TRBV19 with TRBJ2-1; TRBD2 might be the D (6 bases). Germline lookup yields CDR1 LNHDA and CDR2 SQIVND (reference sequence). CDR3 length: 15 amino acids. V was pared by 6 bases and J by 6 bases, with 18 bases between.